A selection of T cell receptor beta chains follows, all from one sample in a study of CD8+ T cells in alopecia areata. Sequenced by immunoSEQ multiplex PCR; TCRdb stores in-frame clones only, minus some. This sample yields 100,000 to 120,000 clones, of which roughly 50% are seen a single time; about 3.7% belongs to the top ten. The sample was CD4+ T cells sorted from blood, taken at week 24, from a patient treated with tofacitinib. These receptors all stem from a human donor with alopecia areata. CDR3s include the opening cysteine and the closing phenylalanine or tryptophan. The D gene is left open where the match is weak. The size field is filled for only some rows; it gives once, few, many or a size class.

size: few
D: TRBD1
V: TRBV6-5
CDR3: CASSTGTVRGYTF

size: .
D: .
V: TRBV30
CDR3: CAWSPSNQPQHF

size: .
D: TRBD1
V: TRBV30
CDR3: CAWSRGGGQPYGYTF

size: few
D: .
V: TRBV4-1
CDR3: CASSRATNEKLFF

size: .
D: .
V: TRBV29-1
CDR3: CSVEPRPNTEAFF

size: .
D: .
V: TRBV2
CDR3: CASRSGDRDMNTEAFF

size: .
D: TRBD2
V: TRBV13
CDR3: CASSFAGLLGGATDTQYF

size: few
D: .
V: TRBV29-1
CDR3: CSGAGTSGNTIYF

size: .
D: TRBD2
V: TRBV29-1
CDR3: CSVLRLAQETQYF

size: .
D: TRBD1
V: TRBV30
CDR3: CAWSGQGANYGYTF

size: .
D: TRBD1
V: TRBV4-3
CDR3: CASSEARGQPYGYTF

size: .
D: .
V: TRBV5-1
CDR3: CASSLVGTMGNEQFF

size: few
D: TRBD1
V: TRBV5-6
CDR3: CASSSGQANYGYTF

size: .
D: .
V: TRBV13
CDR3: CASPKPRTYNEKLFF

size: .
D: .
V: TRBV4-1
CDR3: CASSQPGRSYNEQFF

size: .
D: TRBD2
V: TRBV7-8
CDR3: CASSLEAGSAYEQYF

size: few
D: .
V: TRBV7-8
CDR3: CASGPSGGDRWNGELFF

size: few
D: .
V: TRBV30
CDR3: CAWSQAEPRGWQYF

size: few
D: .
V: TRBV5-1
CDR3: CASSPEGGRNQPQHF

size: .
D: .
V: TRBV4-2
CDR3: CASSQERRTGELFF

size: once
D: TRBD2
V: TRBV29-1
CDR3: CSVSDSGVVYEQYF

size: few
D: .
V: TRBV29-1
CDR3: CSVEKGSRETQYF

size: .
D: .
V: TRBV7-2
CDR3: CASSFSPRFEAFF

size: .
D: TRBD1
V: TRBV29-1
CDR3: CSVDRGSGELFF

size: .
D: TRBD2
V: TRBV30
CDR3: CAWSGGGLNEQFF

size: many
D: .
V: TRBV7-2
CDR3: CASSLAAVGANVLTF

size: once
D: TRBD1
V: TRBV29-1
CDR3: CSVERGPNEQFF

size: few
D: TRBD1
V: TRBV2
CDR3: CASSAGTGREAFF

size: .
D: .
V: TRBV7-9
CDR3: CASSPRGVTYEQYF

size: .
D: TRBD2
V: TRBV29-1
CDR3: CSVAPRLAGETQYF

size: .
D: TRBD2
V: TRBV29-1
CDR3: CSVKRAAGLEWNEQFF

size: .
D: .
V: TRBV6-5
CDR3: CASSYAQAEKLFF

size: .
D: .
V: TRBV2
CDR3: CASRGLAKNIQYF

size: once
D: .
V: TRBV10-3
CDR3: CAISDRVEDGYTF

size: .
D: .
V: TRBV2
CDR3: CASSVEWGPGGYTF

size: .
D: TRBD1
V: TRBV27
CDR3: CASSLRRTGYSGANVLTF

size: .
D: TRBD1
V: TRBV18
CDR3: CASSPGTGEYGYTF

size: .
D: .
V: TRBV29-1
CDR3: CSAAEQGSEETQYF

size: .
D: TRBD1
V: TRBV7-2
CDR3: CASSFGTATYEQYF

size: .
D: .
V: TRBV2
CDR3: CASSNAYEQYF

size: few
D: .
V: TRBV10-3
CDR3: CAISVAGDFYGYTF

size: .
D: .
V: TRBV4-1
CDR3: CASSQGAMGPIYGYTF

size: .
D: .
V: TRBV2
CDR3: CASSLRTENSPLHF

size: few
D: .
V: TRBV14
CDR3: CASSQANPWAQYF

size: few
D: .
V: TRBV27
CDR3: CASSLGPDPHEQYF

size: .
D: .
V: TRBV30
CDR3: CAWSKWDDYGYTF

size: .
D: .
V: TRBV10-3
CDR3: CAISGGRAEAFF

size: .
D: .
V: TRBV14
CDR3: CASSRADGELFF

size: .
D: TRBD1
V: TRBV7-2
CDR3: CASSTGQGVPYEQYF

size: .
D: .
V: TRBV29-1
CDR3: CSVYVRTSTDTQYF